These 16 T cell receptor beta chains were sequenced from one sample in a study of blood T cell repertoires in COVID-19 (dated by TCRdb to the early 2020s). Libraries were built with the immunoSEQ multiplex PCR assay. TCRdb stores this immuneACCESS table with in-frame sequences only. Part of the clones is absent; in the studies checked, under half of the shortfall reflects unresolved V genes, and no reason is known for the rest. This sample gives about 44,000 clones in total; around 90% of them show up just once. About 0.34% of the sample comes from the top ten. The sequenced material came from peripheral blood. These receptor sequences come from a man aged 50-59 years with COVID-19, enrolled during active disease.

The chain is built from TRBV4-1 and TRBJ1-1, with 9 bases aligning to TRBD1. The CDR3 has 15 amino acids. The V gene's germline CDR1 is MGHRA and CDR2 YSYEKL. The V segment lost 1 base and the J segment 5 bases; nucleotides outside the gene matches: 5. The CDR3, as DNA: TGCGCCAGCAGCCAAGTAGGACAGGGGTGGACTGAAGCTTTCTTT. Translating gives CASSQVGQGWTEAFF.

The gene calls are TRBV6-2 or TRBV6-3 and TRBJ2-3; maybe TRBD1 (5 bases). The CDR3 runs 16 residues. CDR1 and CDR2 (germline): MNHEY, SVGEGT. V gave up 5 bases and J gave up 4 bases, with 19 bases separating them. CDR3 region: CASSQLWGQQADTQYF. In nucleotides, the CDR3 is TGTGCCAGCAGTCAGTTATGGGGCCAGCAGGCAGATACGCAGTATTTT.

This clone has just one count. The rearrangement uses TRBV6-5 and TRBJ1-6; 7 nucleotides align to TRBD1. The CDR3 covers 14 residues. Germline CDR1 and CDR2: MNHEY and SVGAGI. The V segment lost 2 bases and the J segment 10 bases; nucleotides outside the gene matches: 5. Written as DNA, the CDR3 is TGTGCCAGCAGTTACAGGGGGCGGGGATCACCCCTCCACTTT. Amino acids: CASSYRGRGSPLHF.

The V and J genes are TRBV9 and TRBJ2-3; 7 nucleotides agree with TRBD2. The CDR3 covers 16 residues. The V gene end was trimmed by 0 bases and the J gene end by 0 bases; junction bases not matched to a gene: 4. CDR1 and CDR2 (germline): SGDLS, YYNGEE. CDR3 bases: TGTGCCAGCAGCGTAGGGACTAGAGCTAGCACAGATACGCAGTATTTT. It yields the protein CASSVGTRASTDTQYF.

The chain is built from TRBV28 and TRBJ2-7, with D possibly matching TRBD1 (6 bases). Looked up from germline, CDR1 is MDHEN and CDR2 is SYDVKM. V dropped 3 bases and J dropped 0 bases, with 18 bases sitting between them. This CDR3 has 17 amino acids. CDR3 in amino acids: CASSLGVWAGASYEQYF. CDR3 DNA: TGTGCCAGCAGTTTGGGGGTGTGGGCAGGGGCCTCCTACGAGCAGTACTTC. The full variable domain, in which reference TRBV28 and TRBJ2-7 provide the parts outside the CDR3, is DVKVTQSSRYLVKRTGEKVFLECVQDMDHENMFWYRQDPGLGLRLIYFSYDVKMKEKGDIPEGYSVSREKKERFSLILESASTNQTSMYLCASSLGVWAGASYEQYFGPGTRLTVT.

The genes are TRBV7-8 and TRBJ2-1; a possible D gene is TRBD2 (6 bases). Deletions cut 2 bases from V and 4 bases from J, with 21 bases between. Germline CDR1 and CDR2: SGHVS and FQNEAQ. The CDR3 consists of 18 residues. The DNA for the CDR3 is TGTGCCAGCAGCTTACGACTGATTAGCGGCCGGATTTACAATGAGCAGTTCTTC. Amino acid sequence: CASSLRLISGRIYNEQFF. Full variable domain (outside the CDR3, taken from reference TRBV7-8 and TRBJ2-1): GAGVSQSPRYKVAKRGQDVALRCDPISGHVSLFWYQQALGQGPEFLTYFQNEAQLDKSGLPSDRFFAERPEGSVSTLKIQRTQQEDSAVYLCASSLRLISGRIYNEQFFGPGTRLTVL.

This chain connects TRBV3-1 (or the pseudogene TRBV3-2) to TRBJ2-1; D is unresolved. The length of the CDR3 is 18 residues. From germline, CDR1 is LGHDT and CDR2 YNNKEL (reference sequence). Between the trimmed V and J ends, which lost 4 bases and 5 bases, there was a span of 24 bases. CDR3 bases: TGTGCCAGCAGCCGCCTACCCCCGACTGGCGTGCCGCACAATGAGCAGTTCTTC. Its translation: CASSRLPPTGVPHNEQFF.

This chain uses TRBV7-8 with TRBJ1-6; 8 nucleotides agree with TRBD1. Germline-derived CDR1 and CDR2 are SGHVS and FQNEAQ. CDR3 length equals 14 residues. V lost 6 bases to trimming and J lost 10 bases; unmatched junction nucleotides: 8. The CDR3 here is CASRTDRAYSPLHF. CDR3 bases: TGTGCCAGCAGAACGGACAGGGCCTACTCACCCCTCCACTTT.

CDR3 loop: CASSPSGNSYNEQFF. The CDR3 DNA is TGTGCCAGCTCACCTAGCGGGAACTCCTACAATGAGCAGTTCTTC. The gene calls are TRBV18 and TRBJ2-1; 8 nucleotides agree with TRBD2. Germline CDR1 and CDR2: KGHSH and LQKENI. The CDR3 is 15 amino acids. J lost 0 bases, V lost 3 bases, and 1 base had no gene match.

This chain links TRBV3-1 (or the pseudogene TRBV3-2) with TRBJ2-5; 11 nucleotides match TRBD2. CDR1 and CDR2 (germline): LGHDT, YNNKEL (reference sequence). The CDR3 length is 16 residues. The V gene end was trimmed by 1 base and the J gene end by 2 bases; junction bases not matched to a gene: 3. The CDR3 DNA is TGTGCCAGCAGCCAAGCCCTAGCGGGAGGTCAAGAGACCCAGTACTTC. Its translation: CASSQALAGGQETQYF.

The CDR3 loop is CASSEALGEKLFF. The CDR3 nucleotides are TGTGCCAGCAGTGAAGCGCTCGGGGAAAAACTGTTTTTT. The chain carries TRBV2 and TRBJ1-4; D gene uncertain. Germline loops: CDR1 SNHLY, CDR2 FYNNEI. The V and J ends lost 0 bases and 8 bases respectively, with 7 bases between them. This CDR3 is built from 13 residues.

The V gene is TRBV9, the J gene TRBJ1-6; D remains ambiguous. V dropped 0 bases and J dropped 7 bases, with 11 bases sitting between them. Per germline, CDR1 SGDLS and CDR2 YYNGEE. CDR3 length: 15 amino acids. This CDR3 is CASSVGVASNSPLHF. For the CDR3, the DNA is TGTGCCAGCAGCGTAGGCGTAGCGTCCAATTCACCCCTCCACTTT.

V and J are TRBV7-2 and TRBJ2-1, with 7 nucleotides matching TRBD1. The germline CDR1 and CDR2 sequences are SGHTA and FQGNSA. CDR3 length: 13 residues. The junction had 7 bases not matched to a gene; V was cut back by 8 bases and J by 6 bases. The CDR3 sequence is CASRDRRVNEQFF. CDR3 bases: TGTGCCAGCCGGGACAGACGAGTCAATGAGCAGTTCTTC.

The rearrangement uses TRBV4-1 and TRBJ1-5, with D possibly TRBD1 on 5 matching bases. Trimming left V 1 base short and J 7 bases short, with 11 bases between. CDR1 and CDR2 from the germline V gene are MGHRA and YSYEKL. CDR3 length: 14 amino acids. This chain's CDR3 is CASSQAITGQPQHF. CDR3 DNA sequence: TGCGCCAGCAGCCAAGCGATCACAGGCCAGCCCCAGCATTTT.

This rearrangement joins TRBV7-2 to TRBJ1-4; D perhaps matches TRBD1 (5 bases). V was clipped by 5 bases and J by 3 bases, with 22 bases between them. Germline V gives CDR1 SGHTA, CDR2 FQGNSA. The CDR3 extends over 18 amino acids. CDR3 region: CASSRRVSIDSANEKLFF. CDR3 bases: TGTGCCAGCAGCCGGAGAGTTTCGATAGACAGCGCTAATGAAAAACTGTTTTTT.

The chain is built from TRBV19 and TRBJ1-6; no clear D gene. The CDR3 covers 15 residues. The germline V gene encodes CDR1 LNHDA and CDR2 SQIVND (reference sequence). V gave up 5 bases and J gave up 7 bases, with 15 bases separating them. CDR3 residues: CASSSSGRPNSPLHF. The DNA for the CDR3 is TGTGCCAGTAGTTCCTCAGGCCGACCGAATTCACCCCTCCACTTT. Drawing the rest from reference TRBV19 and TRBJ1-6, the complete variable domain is DGGITQSPKYLFRKEGQNVTLSCEQNLNHDAMYWYRQDPGQGLRLIYYSQIVNDFQKGDIAEGYSVSREKKESFPLTVTSAQKNPTAFYLCASSSSGRPNSPLHFGNGTRLTVT.